This T cell receptor (beta chain) was recovered during a study of regulatory T cells in long-lasting Graves disease. Overall study findings and caveats: Rather than thyroid tissue, only peripheral blood underwent study.

Germline V lookup: CDR1 MNHEY, CDR2 SMNVEV (reference sequence). Trimming cost V 0 bases and J 2 bases; bases outside gene matches: 1. This CDR3 comprises 14 residues. HTBI primers from iRepertoire and Arm-PCR of CDR3 regions yielded the TCR beta libraries. Source study methods: Identification yielded around 64 TRBV and 14 TRBJ segments across samples. TCRdb redid the calling of the multiplex PCR reads with MiXCR, one entry per CDR3 protein. TCRdb, rather than the study authors, made the V and J calls. The repertoire holds 440,000 or so distinct CDR3 sequences, with about a sixth as singletons. Comments on this clonotype: Its antigen is unknown.

Time point denoted: newly diagnosed GD, antithyroid drugs for less than 3 months. After RNA was extracted from PBMCs, the TCR library was made from it. These records were also assigned to another study, of T cells in Graves' hyperthyroidism and ophthalmopathy.

V gene TRBV27 combines with J gene TRBJ2-7; the match to TRBD2 covers 7 bases. Sequencing was performed on peripheral blood mononuclear cells (PBMCs), taken at new diagnosis, from a patient treated with antithyroid drugs. This TCR derives from a woman in her 30s with Graves disease. The CDR3 region has the DNA TGTGCCAGCAGTTTATCGGGGACTACCTACGAGCAGTACTTC. Amino acid sequence: CASSLSGTTYEQYF.